Listed here are 10 T cell receptor beta chains from one sample, sequenced in a study of human T cells and chemical hapten exposure (dated by TCRdb to the early 2020s). The intended sense of this specimen's time point label: pre-sensitization, week 0. The treatment or condition label of this sample denotes: therapeutic diphenylcyclopropenone sensitization with weekly scalp DPC. The method was RACE. Reads for this sample came from a NextSeq 500. The raw public reads went through TCRdb reprocessing: fastp at Q25, MiXCR clone calling, in-frame beta chains kept. Records with the same CDR3 protein are collapsed into one entry carrying the most frequent genes and DNA. The sample table records 250,000 or so distinct CDR3 sequences; around 9.3% of these occur just once. The top ten constitute 2.3% of the sample. The sample consisted of whole blood, taken in connection with sensitization to the hapten diphenylcyclopropenone (DPC). These TCRs come from a woman aged 40 to 55 with alopecia areata. Some clones in this sample may be carry-over from other donors' samples.

The chain has TRBV20-1 and TRBJ2-7; perhaps TRBD1 as D (6 bases). Germline V gene lookup returns CDR1 DFQATT and CDR2 SNEGSKA (reference sequence). Trimming left V 5 bases short and J 4 bases short, with 30 bases between. The CDR3 totals 18 residues. The CDR3 DNA is TGCAGTGCTCGGACAGCCAGAGAGGGGCCACTAGTGGGGTACGAGCAGTACTTC. Translated, it gives CSARTAREGPLVGYEQYF.

This chain joins TRBV20-1 and TRBJ1-5; D gene unclear. The V gene lost 3 bases and the J gene lost 11 bases, with 17 bases spanning the gap. The CDR3 is made up of 13 amino acids. Germline loops: CDR1 DFQATT, CDR2 SNEGSKA (reference sequence). CDR3 amino acids: CSARLEPGETQHF. CDR3 nucleotides: TGCAGTGCTAGGTTAGAACCGGGAGAGACCCAGCATTTT.

This clonotype came up a few times. The chain combines TRBV29-1 with TRBJ1-2; a weak D match, TRBD1 (5 bases). V gave up 3 bases and J gave up 8 bases, with 7 bases separating them. From germline, CDR1 is SQVTM and CDR2 ANQGSEA. CDR3 length equals 10 residues. The DNA for the CDR3 is TGCAGCGTTGAGGGGGACGGCTACACCTTC. Translation gives CSVEGDGYTF. Based on the CDR3 plus reference TRBV29-1 and TRBJ1-2, the full variable domain is SAVISQKPSRDICQRGTSLTIQCQVDSQVTMMFWYRQQPGQSLTLIATANQGSEATYESGFVIDKFPISRPNLTFSTLTVSNMSPEDSSIYLCSVEGDGYTFGSGTRLTVV.

This clonotype was seen a few times. V and J are TRBV24-1 and TRBJ2-3; no clear D gene. V was shortened by 5 bases and J by 6 bases, with 8 bases between the two germline ends. This CDR3 is built from 12 residues. Germline lookup yields CDR1 KGHDR and CDR2 SFDVKD. The CDR3 sequence: CATSGPSDTQYF. In DNA form, the CDR3 reads TGTGCCACCAGTGGGCCCTCGGATACGCAGTATTTT.

The table lists this clonotype with many counts. The chain is built from TRBV7-2 and TRBJ2-2, with a tentative D call TRBD2 (5 bases). V was pared by 7 bases and J by 8 bases, with 11 bases between. Germline V lookup: CDR1 SGHTA, CDR2 FQGNSA. This CDR3 spans 12 amino acids. The CDR3 is CASTLEVGELFF. The CDR3 nucleotides are TGTGCCAGCACCCTGGAGGTGGGGGAGCTGTTTTTT.

V is TRBV7-9 and J is TRBJ1-6; 7 positions agree with TRBD1. The germline V gene encodes CDR1 SEHNR and CDR2 FQNEAQ (reference sequence). The CDR3 covers 15 residues. The V gene end was trimmed by 4 bases and the J gene end by 8 bases; junction bases not matched to a gene: 8. CDR3 nucleotide sequence: TGTGCCAGCAGCTCCACAGGGGAGGGAGATTCACCCCTCCACTTT. Translation gives CASSSTGEGDSPLHF.

The chain recombines TRBV6-6 with TRBJ1-1; D unclear. Trimming left V 7 bases short and J 2 bases short, with 11 bases between. Germline values: CDR1 MNHNY, CDR2 SVGAGI (reference sequence). The CDR3 consists of 13 residues. In nucleotides, the CDR3 is TGTGCCAGCATGAGGCAAGTAAACACTGAAGCTTTCTTT. This sequence encodes CASMRQVNTEAFF.

This clonotype appeared many times. The chain uses TRBV5-1 and TRBJ2-1; 7 nucleotides align to TRBD2. Germline values: CDR1 SGHRS, CDR2 YFSETQ. With V trimmed by 3 bases and J by 0 bases, 3 bases remained unmatched. CDR3 size: 15 residues. In DNA form, the CDR3 reads TGCGCCAGCAGCTATACTAGCGACTCCTACAATGAGCAGTTCTTC. Translation gives CASSYTSDSYNEQFF.

This clonotype was picked up many times. Sequence at one end of the junction differs from germline and may be a read error. V and J are TRBV29-1 and TRBJ1-5; the match to TRBD1 covers 7 bases. This CDR3 region has 12 residues. Germline V gene data show CDR1 as SQVTM and CDR2 as ANQGSEA. Here the CDR3 DNA reads TGCAGCGCGCGACAGGGCAAACAGCCCCAGCATTTT. Translating it yields CSARQGKQPQHF.

The V and J genes are TRBV4-2 and TRBJ2-1; 7 nucleotides align to TRBD2. This CDR3 spans 15 amino acids. CDR1 is LGHNA and CDR2 is YNFKEQ in the germline V gene. V lost 7 bases, J lost 8 bases, and 14 bases stayed unmatched. CDR3 protein: CASTLSGRADYEQFF. DNA for the CDR3: TGTGCCAGCACCCTTAGTGGGAGGGCCGACTATGAGCAGTTCTTC.